The next 27 T cell receptor beta chains were all read from a single sample in a study of cytomegalovirus exposure and HLA in healthy donors. In the PCR, 60 Vbeta and 13 Jbeta primers were used. Libraries were prepared by immunoSEQ multiplex PCR; TCRdb keeps only in-frame clonotypes and omits some of them. Of 65,000 to 100,000 clones listed, 75% to 85% are singletons. Sequencing was carried out using PBMCs. The source of these receptors is a woman aged 40 to 50 in good health and CMV-seropositive.

The chain links TRBV7-9 to TRBJ2-3; 7 bases line up with TRBD2. The CDR3 sequence is 15 residues long. Germline CDR1 and CDR2: SEHNR and FQNEAQ (reference sequence). Trimming cost V 6 bases and J 0 bases; bases outside gene matches: 6. CDR3 DNA sequence: TGTGCCAGCAGACCGACTAGCACCAGCACAGATACGCAGTATTTT. Translation: CASRPTSTSTDTQYF.

The chain employs TRBV11-1 and TRBJ2-1, with TRBD2 identical over 8 bases. Germline trimming cut 6 bases from V and 0 bases from J; bases unmatched to any gene: 4. CDR1 is SGHAT and CDR2 is FQDESV in the germline V gene (reference sequence). CDR3 size: 15 residues. CDR3 residues: CASSPGGSSYNEQFF. As DNA, the CDR3 is TGTGCCAGCAGTCCGGGGGGGAGCTCCTACAATGAGCAGTTCTTC. Filled out from reference TRBV11-1 and TRBJ2-1, the complete variable domain reads EAEVAQSPRYKITEKSQAVAFWCDPISGHATLYWYRQILGQGPELLVQFQDESVVDDSQLPKDRFSAERLKGVDSTLKIQPAELGDSAMYLCASSPGGSSYNEQFFGPGTRLTVL.

CDR3 loop: CASTTSPLSYNEQFF. In DNA form, the CDR3 reads TGTGCCAGCACCACGAGCCCCCTCTCCTACAATGAGCAGTTCTTC. This chain links TRBV9 with TRBJ2-1; D not resolved. Trimming left V 6 bases short and J 0 bases short, with 13 bases between. Per germline, CDR1 SGDLS and CDR2 YYNGEE. The CDR3 covers 15 residues.

The chain couples TRBV29-1 to TRBJ1-1; possibly TRBD1 for D (5 bases). This CDR3 is 14 amino acids long. Germline V lookup: CDR1 SQVTM, CDR2 ANQGSEA. V was clipped by 6 bases and J by 5 bases, with 19 bases between them. Here the CDR3 DNA reads TGCAGCGTGCTTGAGGGACGGGGAGGGACTGAAGCTTTCTTT. Amino acids: CSVLEGRGGTEAFF.

This clone was seen just once. At one boundary the junction diverges from the germline segment, which might be a read error. The chain recombines TRBV19 with TRBJ1-6, with D possibly matching TRBD1 (6 bases). In germline, CDR1 is LNHDA, CDR2 SQIVND (reference sequence). The CDR3 loop spans 15 amino acids. The DNA for the CDR3 is TGTGCCAGTAGTATTCGGACAGACTATGATTCACCCCTCCACTTT. Protein: CASSIRTDYDSPLHF.

This clone appeared a few times. V and J are TRBV5-1 and TRBJ2-3; the match to TRBD2 covers 8 bases. The CDR3 consists of 17 residues. Germline assignment: CDR1 SGHRS and CDR2 YFSETQ. The V gene end was trimmed by 0 bases and the J gene end by 4 bases; junction bases not matched to a gene: 10. The CDR3 bases are TGCGCCAGCAGCTTGGAGGGTAGCGGGGCAGGGGCAGATACGCAGTATTTT. Residues: CASSLEGSGAGADTQYF.

The J gene is TRBJ2-3, the V gene TRBV7-2; D is unclear. V lost 4 bases and J lost 3, with 8 bases in between. CDR1 SGHTA and CDR2 FQGNSA come from the germline V gene. The CDR3 has 13 residues. The CDR3 loop is CASSYPGTDTQYF. CDR3 sequence (DNA): TGTGCCAGCAGCTACCCCGGGACAGATACGCAGTATTTT.

The chain uses TRBV9 and TRBJ2-2; unclear D gene. Deletions cut 0 bases from V and 6 bases from J, with 6 bases between. The CDR3 is 13 residues long. Germline CDR1 reads SGDLS; CDR2 reads YYNGEE. The CDR3 DNA reads as TGTGCCAGCAGCGTAGGGCTCCCCGGGGAGCTGTTTTTT. Translated, it gives CASSVGLPGELFF.

The J gene is TRBJ1-3, the V gene TRBV30, with a tentative D call TRBD1 (5 bases). Germline values: CDR1 GTSNPN, CDR2 SVGIG (reference sequence). V was pared by 0 bases and J by 0 bases, with 12 bases between. The CDR3 length is 16 residues. This CDR3 reads CAWSVGGATSGNTIYF. As DNA, the CDR3 is TGTGCCTGGAGTGTCGGAGGGGCAACCTCTGGAAACACCATATATTTT.

This sequence joins TRBV5-5 and TRBJ2-1; 14 nucleotides line up with TRBD2. CDR1 and CDR2 from the germline V gene are SGHKS and YYEKEE (reference sequence). The CDR3 loop spans 16 amino acids. The trim removed 2 bases at V and 7 bases at J, leaving 5 bases unmatched. The CDR3 sequence: CASSLTRLAGGNEQFF. CDR3 nucleotide sequence: TGTGCCAGCAGCTTAACCCGACTAGCGGGGGGGAATGAGCAGTTCTTC.

This clone was counted between two and nine times. The rearrangement links TRBV28 to TRBJ2-7; D ambiguous. The germline V gene encodes CDR1 MDHEN and CDR2 SYDVKM. Between the trimmed V and J ends, which lost 7 bases and 5 bases, there was a span of 15 bases. This CDR3 has 13 residues. The CDR3 DNA sequence: TGTGCCAGCACCTCCGTCGGCGGAAACGAGCAGTACTTC. Translation: CASTSVGGNEQYF. The full variable domain, its missing parts supplied by reference TRBV28 and TRBJ2-7, is DVKVTQSSRYLVKRTGEKVFLECVQDMDHENMFWYRQDPGLGLRLIYFSYDVKMKEKGDIPEGYSVSREKKERFSLILESASTNQTSMYLCASTSVGGNEQYFGPGTRLTVT.

The rearrangement uses TRBV30 and TRBJ2-1; 13 bases line up with TRBD2. CDR1 GTSNPN and CDR2 SVGIG come from the germline V gene (reference sequence). Trimming cost V 4 bases and J 9 bases; bases outside gene matches: 9. The CDR3 loop spans 15 amino acids. In DNA, the CDR3 is TGTGCCTGGACATTACTAGCGGGAGGGCCCAGTGAGCAGTTCTTC. Residues: CAWTLLAGGPSEQFF.

The chain combines TRBV5-1 with TRBJ2-2; D possibly corresponds to TRBD1 (5 bases). V was shortened by 5 bases and J by 5 bases, with 13 bases between the two germline ends. In germline, CDR1 is SGHRS, CDR2 YFSETQ. CDR3 length: 14 amino acids. The CDR3 loop is CASRGQGETGELFF. The CDR3 nucleotides are TGCGCCAGCAGAGGGCAGGGTGAGACCGGGGAGCTGTTTTTT.

The rearrangement joins TRBV5-5 to TRBJ1-4, with D perhaps matching TRBD1 (5 bases). The CDR3 contains 14 residues. CDR1 and CDR2 from the germline V gene are SGHKS and YYEKEE (reference sequence). The V end was cut by 2 bases, the J end by 8 bases, with 13 bases between. CDR3 region: CASSFLTGEEKLFF. CDR3 nucleotide sequence: TGTGCCAGCAGCTTCCTTACAGGAGAAGAAAAACTGTTTTTT.

This chain connects TRBV6-5 to TRBJ1-1; D perhaps matches TRBD1 (5 bases). Trimming removed 2 bases at V and 6 bases at J, with 16 bases between. Germline-derived CDR1 and CDR2 are MNHEY and SVGAGI. CDR3 length equals 15 residues. The CDR3 is CASSYQYQGPSEAFF. The CDR3, as DNA: TGTGCCAGCAGTTACCAATATCAGGGCCCCTCTGAAGCTTTCTTT.

The chain employs TRBV6-1 and TRBJ1-4, with a possible D match to TRBD1 (6 bases). The germline V gene has CDR1 MNHNS and CDR2 SASEGT. The CDR3 sequence is 16 residues long. Trimming stripped 0 bases from V and 4 bases from J, with 12 bases between. The CDR3 is CASSEADGTLNEKLFF. DNA for the CDR3: TGTGCCAGCAGTGAAGCGGACGGGACACTTAATGAAAAACTGTTTTTT.

This chain uses TRBV27 with TRBJ2-7, with 10 bases that match TRBD1. Germline V gives CDR1 MNHEY, CDR2 SMNVEV (reference sequence). The CDR3 contains 15 residues. Trimming cost V 6 bases and J 2 bases; bases outside gene matches: 7. DNA for the CDR3: TGTGCCAGCAGGGCTCCGGGACAGGGGACCTACGAGCAGTACTTC. It yields the protein CASRAPGQGTYEQYF.

CDR3 residues: CASSRTGTSDRVAKNIQYF. In nucleotides, the CDR3 is TGTGCCAGTAGCCGAACCGGGACTAGCGATCGGGTAGCCAAAAACATTCAGTACTTC. This chain uses TRBV19 with TRBJ2-4; 10 bases line up with TRBD2. V trimming: 6 bases; J trimming: 0 bases; junction bases outside the gene matches: 14. Looked up from germline, CDR1 is LNHDA and CDR2 is SQIVND (reference sequence). The CDR3 extends over 19 amino acids.

CDR3 protein: CASSTRAGRDTQYF. The CDR3 DNA reads as TGTGCCAGCAGTACCCGGGCGGGGAGGGATACGCAGTATTTT. This chain links TRBV6-5 with TRBJ2-3; perhaps TRBD2 as D (6 bases). Trimming pared 5 bases from V and 6 bases from J, leaving 15 bases between. CDR3 length equals 14 residues. CDR1 is MNHEY, CDR2 SVGAGI, per germline.

CDR3 DNA: TGTGCCAGCAGCCAAGGCAGAGAAGCTTTCTTT. Amino acids: CASSQGREAFF. The chain employs TRBV14 and TRBJ1-1; D is undetermined. V was cut by 1 base and J by 8 bases, with 5 bases left in between. CDR1 SGHDN and CDR2 FVKESK come from the germline V gene. CDR3 length equals 11 residues.

This rearrangement joins TRBV5-1 to TRBJ2-7, with a weak D call TRBD2 (6 bases). Germline loops: CDR1 SGHRS, CDR2 YFSETQ. This CDR3 is built from 15 residues. Trimming took 0 bases from V and 6 from J, leaving 16 bases between them. The CDR3 reads CASSLEGGGSREQYF. CDR3 sequence (DNA): TGCGCCAGCAGCTTGGAAGGTGGGGGGAGTCGCGAGCAGTACTTC.

The chain links TRBV7-9 to TRBJ1-4, with TRBD1 matching over 7 bases. CDR1 is SEHNR, CDR2 FQNEAQ, per germline (reference sequence). The V and J ends lost 5 bases and 9 bases, in that order; junction bases with no gene match: 12. The CDR3 contains 15 residues. CDR3 nucleotides: TGTGCCAGCAGCCCAGGGGACAGAGCCTCTCAAAAACTGTTTTTT. Its translation is CASSPGDRASQKLFF.

On this clone itself: One end of the junction varies from germline; a read error may be responsible. The CDR3 nucleotides read TGTGCCAGCAGTTTGGGACAGTTCTACAATGAGCAGTTCTTC. This sequence encodes CASSLGQFYNEQFF. The rearrangement uses TRBV5-6 and TRBJ2-1; 7 bases fit TRBD1. This CDR3 is 14 amino acids long. In germline, CDR1 is SGHDT, CDR2 YYEEEE.

The V gene is TRBV14, the J gene TRBJ2-7, with no clear D. V was cut by 4 bases and J by 2 bases, with 3 bases left in between. The V gene's germline CDR1 is SGHDN and CDR2 FVKESK. This CDR3 is built from 11 residues. The CDR3 loop is CASSLAYEQYF. The CDR3 DNA reads TGTGCCAGCAGCCTAGCCTACGAGCAGTACTTC.

This clone came up once. The chain joins TRBV27 to TRBJ2-1; D remains ambiguous. The CDR3 spans 11 residues. V was shortened by 11 bases and J by 5 bases, with 10 bases between the two germline ends. The V gene's germline CDR1 is MNHEY and CDR2 SMNVEV (reference sequence). CDR3 nucleotide sequence: TGTGCCGCCCAAAGCCACAATGAGCAGTTCTTC. It translates to CAAQSHNEQFF.

The chain links TRBV5-1 to TRBJ1-6, with 8 bases identical to TRBD1. The V segment lost 0 bases and the J segment 0 bases; nucleotides outside the gene matches: 2. The germline V gene encodes CDR1 SGHRS and CDR2 YFSETQ. The CDR3 sequence is 17 residues long. The CDR3 region is CASSLGTGSSYNSPLHF. The CDR3 bases are TGCGCCAGCAGCTTGGGGACAGGGAGCTCCTATAATTCACCCCTCCACTTT.

The V gene is TRBV19, the J gene TRBJ2-7, with D possibly being TRBD1 (6 bases). CDR1 and CDR2 from the germline V gene are LNHDA and SQIVND (reference sequence). The CDR3 loop spans 12 amino acids. Trimming shortened V by 9 bases and J by 2 bases, and 11 bases separated the two germline ends. The CDR3 bases are TGTGCCAGCACCGGGACAACCTACGAGCAGTACTTC. It specifies CASTGTTYEQYF.